These 28 T cell receptor beta chains originate from one sample sequenced in a study of blood T cell repertoires in COVID-19. This table comes from immunoSEQ multiplex PCR, and its TCRdb copy is limited to in-frame clones, with some not included. The table records around 50,000 clones, around 89% of them present only once. Input material: peripheral blood. The receptors derive from a man in his fifties or sixties with acute or convalescent COVID-19.

V and J are TRBV7-3 and TRBJ2-7, with D maybe TRBD1 (6 bases). Germline V CDR1 and CDR2: SGHTA, FQGTGA. The CDR3 length is 14 residues. The V end lost 5 bases, the J end lost 1 base, and 12 bases lay between the germline ends. The CDR3 spells CASSPVGQSYEQYF. In DNA form, the CDR3 reads TGTGCCAGCAGCCCCGTCGGACAGTCCTACGAGCAGTACTTC.

The V call is TRBV30, the J call TRBJ2-1, with 14 bases matching TRBD2. Trimming took 1 base from V and 4 from J; bases not matched to a gene: 0. This CDR3 has 15 amino acids. The germline CDR1 and CDR2 sequences are GTSNPN and SVGIG (reference sequence). The CDR3 loop reads CAWSGTSGRYNEQFF. DNA for the CDR3: TGTGCCTGGAGTGGGACTAGCGGGAGGTACAATGAGCAGTTCTTC.

Here the CDR3 reads CASSLPSGLEQFF. DNA for the CDR3: TGTGCCAGCAGCCTTCCCAGTGGACTTGAGCAGTTCTTC. V and J are TRBV13 and TRBJ2-1; TRBD2 might be the D (5 bases). Germline V lookup: CDR1 PRHDT, CDR2 FYEKMQ (reference sequence). The CDR3 contains 13 residues. The ends were cut back, 5 bases at V and 9 bases at J, with 14 bases in the middle.

The J gene is TRBJ2-5, the V gene TRBV7-2; D gene ambiguous. Germline V gene sequence: CDR1 SGHTA, CDR2 FQGNSA. The CDR3 sequence is 14 residues long. The germline V and J ends were trimmed by 1 base and 2 bases, with 8 bases remaining between them. The CDR3 region is CASSLGPGQETQYF. CDR3 nucleotide sequence: TGTGCCAGCAGCTTAGGACCAGGACAAGAGACCCAGTACTTC. The complete variable domain, with remaining parts taken from reference TRBV7-2 and TRBJ2-5, reads GAGVSQSPSNKVTEKGKDVELRCDPISGHTALYWYRQSLGQGLEFLIYFQGNSAPDKSGLPSDRFSAERTGGSVSTLTIQRTQQEDSAVYLCASSLGPGQETQYFGPGTRLLVL.

The chain combines TRBV11-3 with TRBJ2-1, with 8 positions matching TRBD2. The V and J ends lost 5 bases and 4 bases, in that order; junction bases with no gene match: 10. The CDR3 has 16 residues. Germline CDR1 reads SGHNT; CDR2 reads YENEEA. DNA of the CDR3: TGTGCCAGCAGCCGAGGCAGCGGGAGTGGGTACAATGAGCAGTTCTTC. Translated: CASSRGSGSGYNEQFF.

The chain uses TRBV28 and TRBJ1-6; TRBD1 is a possible D gene (5 bases). The CDR3 is 15 amino acids. CDR1 is MDHEN and CDR2 is SYDVKM in the germline V gene. Trimming removed 7 bases at V and 5 bases at J, with 15 bases between. The CDR3 here is CASIEYTGDNSPLHF. The DNA of the CDR3 is TGTGCCAGCATCGAGTACACAGGTGATAATTCACCCCTCCACTTT.

This clone was seen just once. The genes are TRBV18 and TRBJ2-1, with D possibly matching TRBD2 (5 bases). CDR1 KGHSH and CDR2 LQKENI come from the germline V gene. V lost 3 bases, J lost 5 bases, and 14 bases lay in between. This CDR3 is built from 15 residues. CDR3 loop: CASSPGGLVDNEQFF. Written as DNA, the CDR3 is TGTGCCAGCTCACCGGGCGGACTGGTAGACAATGAGCAGTTCTTC.

Turning to this clone: Germline is not matched at one junction end, which may reflect a read error. The rearrangement links TRBV7-7 to TRBJ2-1; possible D gene TRBD2, 5 bases. The CDR3 contains 16 residues. CDR1 and CDR2 (germline): SSHAT, FNYEAQ (reference sequence). For the CDR3, the DNA is TGTGCTAGCAGCCCCCACCCGGGGTCATACGGGAATGAGCAGTTCTTC. Encoded protein: CASSPHPGSYGNEQFF.

The chain is built from TRBV9 and TRBJ1-4; possible D gene TRBD1, 6 bases. From germline, CDR1 is SGDLS and CDR2 YYNGEE. This CDR3 region has 13 residues. V lost 6 bases, J lost 5 bases, and 11 bases lay in between. The chain's CDR3 is CASTPGQNEKLFF. The CDR3 nucleotides read TGTGCCAGCACCCCGGGACAAAATGAAAAACTGTTTTTT.

The CDR3 region has the DNA TGTGCCAGCAGTACCTACGTCCCGGGACAGGGTGCAGATACGCAGTATTTT. Translating it yields CASSTYVPGQGADTQYF. J is TRBJ2-3 and V is TRBV28; 9 bases fit TRBD1. V lost 5 bases, J lost 4 bases, and 13 bases stayed unmatched. The CDR3 consists of 17 residues. CDR1 MDHEN and CDR2 SYDVKM come from the germline V gene.

This rearrangement joins TRBV7-9 to TRBJ1-4, with D possibly TRBD1 on 5 matching bases. Germline CDR1 SEHNR, CDR2 FQNEAQ (reference sequence). V lost 1 base, J lost 2 bases, and 8 bases lay in between. The CDR3 totals 15 residues. The CDR3 nucleotides are TGTGCCAGCAGCTTAGGGGACTATACTAATGAAAAACTGTTTTTT. Its translation is CASSLGDYTNEKLFF.

This chain connects TRBV19 to TRBJ2-5; 11 bases agree with TRBD2. CDR1 and CDR2 (germline): LNHDA, SQIVND (reference sequence). CDR3 size: 16 residues. V shed 3 bases and J 1 base; nucleotides not matched to a gene: 4. This CDR3 is CASSIRLAGGQETQYF. The CDR3 nucleotides read TGTGCCAGTAGTATTAGGCTAGCGGGAGGCCAAGAGACCCAGTACTTC. Full variable domain (rest looked up from reference TRBV19 and TRBJ2-5): DGGITQSPKYLFRKEGQNVTLSCEQNLNHDAMYWYRQDPGQGLRLIYYSQIVNDFQKGDIAEGYSVSREKKESFPLTVTSAQKNPTAFYLCASSIRLAGGQETQYFGPGTRLLVL.

CDR3 DNA: TGTGCCAGCAGTCCATCAGGTGCGAGCCTTTATGGCTACACCTTC. Its translation is CASSPSGASLYGYTF. The rearrangement joins TRBV28 to TRBJ1-2; no clear D. Trimming took off 5 bases at V and 5 bases at J, with 18 bases between the two ends. Germline loops: CDR1 MDHEN, CDR2 SYDVKM. This CDR3 is 15 amino acids long.

The chain links TRBV7-2 to TRBJ1-5, with D possibly matching TRBD1 (5 bases). This CDR3 region has 15 residues. Germline lookup yields CDR1 SGHTA and CDR2 FQGNSA. V lost 0 bases to trimming and J lost 8 bases, with 14 bases between them. CDR3 region: CASSLAATGIEPQHF. DNA for the CDR3: TGTGCCAGCAGCTTAGCAGCAACAGGAATAGAGCCCCAGCATTTT.

The CDR3 DNA is TGTGCCAGCAGCTTAGGAGGGACAGTCGGCGAAAACAATGAGCAGTTCTTC. Protein sequence: CASSLGGTVGENNEQFF. This chain links TRBV11-3 with TRBJ2-1; TRBD1 agrees at 7 bases. The CDR3 consists of 17 residues. CDR1 is SGHNT and CDR2 is YENEEA in the germline V gene. V trimming: 1 base; J trimming: 5 bases; junction bases outside the gene matches: 11.

This clone was counted between two and nine times. This sequence joins TRBV5-1 and TRBJ1-2; 7 nucleotides line up with TRBD1. The CDR3 runs 14 residues. Trimming removed 0 bases from V and 7 bases from J; junction bases left unmatched: 6. The V gene's germline CDR1 is SGHRS and CDR2 YFSETQ. The CDR3, as DNA: TGCGCCAGCAGCTTGGTTGAGACAGGGAGTGGCTACACCTTC. Its protein is CASSLVETGSGYTF.

This clone has more than one count but fewer than ten. The genes are TRBV7-9 and TRBJ1-2; D not certain. V lost 1 base and J 8 bases, leaving 11 bases between the germline ends. CDR3 length: 13 residues. In germline, CDR1 is SEHNR, CDR2 FQNEAQ (reference sequence). CDR3 coding DNA: TGTGCCAGCAGCTTAGGAGGGCCCAGCGGCTACACCTTC. Amino acid sequence: CASSLGGPSGYTF.

This sequence joins TRBV24-1 and TRBJ1-4, with D possibly being TRBD1 (5 bases). Per the germline V gene, CDR1 is KGHDR and CDR2 is SFDVKD. This CDR3 has 16 amino acids. The germline V and J ends were trimmed by 3 bases and 0 bases, with 10 bases remaining between them. The chain's CDR3 is CATSDTGDATNEKLFF. CDR3 nucleotides: TGTGCCACCAGTGATACAGGAGACGCAACTAATGAAAAACTGTTTTTT.

CDR3 nucleotide sequence: TGTGCCAGCAGTCACAGGGTTCGTGAGCAGTTCTTC. This sequence encodes CASSHRVREQFF. The chain uses TRBV6-5 and TRBJ2-1; D might be TRBD1 (6 bases). Trimming cost V 5 bases and J 9 bases, with 11 bases left between them. From germline, CDR1 is MNHEY and CDR2 SVGAGI. The CDR3 is made up of 12 amino acids.

V is TRBV5-8 and J is TRBJ1-1, with D possibly matching TRBD1 (6 bases). The ends were cut back, 3 bases at V and 1 base at J, with 10 bases in the middle. This CDR3 is built from 14 residues. Germline CDR1 SGHTS, CDR2 YDEGEE. The CDR3 coding sequence is TGTGCCAGCAGCTGGGGGACACAGAACACTGAAGCTTTCTTT. This gives the protein CASSWGTQNTEAFF.

This rearrangement joins TRBV19 to TRBJ2-7; tentatively, D is TRBD1 (5 bases). This CDR3 contains 13 residues. Germline V lookup: CDR1 LNHDA, CDR2 SQIVND (reference sequence). V was trimmed by 6 bases and J by 0 bases, leaving 9 bases between them. CDR3 nucleotide sequence: TGTGCCAGTAGGACAGCCAGCTCCTACGAGCAGTACTTC. The encoded protein is CASRTASSYEQYF.

The chain links TRBV5-1 to TRBJ2-5; the D gene is possibly TRBD1 (6 bases). Trimming removed 4 bases at V and 1 base at J, with 14 bases between. The CDR3 has 15 amino acids. Looked up from germline, CDR1 is SGHRS and CDR2 is YFSETQ. CDR3 protein: CASSRTTGTQETQYF. Here the CDR3 DNA reads TGCGCCAGCAGCCGAACCACAGGGACCCAAGAGACCCAGTACTTC.

The rearrangement links TRBV9 to TRBJ2-3; 10 bases match TRBD2. CDR1 is SGDLS and CDR2 is YYNGEE in the germline V gene. V lost 4 bases and J lost 1; bases outside the gene matches: 6. The CDR3 is made up of 16 amino acids. The CDR3 DNA reads TGTGCCAGCAGCTATCCGGGGACTAGCGGCACAGATACGCAGTATTTT. Translated, it gives CASSYPGTSGTDTQYF.

A single count supports this clone. The chain recombines TRBV6-4 with TRBJ2-3; no firm D call. V was clipped by 2 bases and J by 8 bases, with 11 bases between them. Germline CDR1 MRHNA, CDR2 SNTAGT. This CDR3 is built from 13 residues. The CDR3 DNA is TGTGCCAGCAGTGACCCAACCATCGGTACGCAGTATTTT. Its translation is CASSDPTIGTQYF.

V is TRBV6-5 and J is TRBJ1-6, with a tentative D call TRBD1 (5 bases). V shed 11 bases and J shed 6 bases, with 20 bases lying between them. This CDR3 contains 15 residues. From germline, CDR1 is MNHEY and CDR2 SVGAGI. The CDR3 DNA follows: TGTGCCTCAGGGCCCCTCTCACGAGTTAATTCACCCCTCCACTTT. Protein product: CASGPLSRVNSPLHF.

This chain links TRBV29-1 with TRBJ1-2; tentatively, D is TRBD1 (5 bases). The germline V and J ends were trimmed by 8 bases and 7 bases, with 17 bases remaining between them. The CDR3 extends over 12 amino acids. CDR1 and CDR2 from the germline V gene are SQVTM and ANQGSEA. The CDR3 region has the DNA TGCAGCACTTTATTAGGGGAAGTTGGCTACACCTTC. As protein: CSTLLGEVGYTF.

The chain joins TRBV30 to TRBJ1-6; D is undetermined. The CDR3 contains 15 residues. The germline CDR1 and CDR2 sequences are GTSNPN and SVGIG (reference sequence). V gave up 0 bases and J gave up 4 bases, with 10 bases separating them. For the CDR3, the DNA is TGTGCCTGGAGTGTAATTGTGGCTTATAATTCACCCCTCCACTTT. Its translation is CAWSVIVAYNSPLHF.

The chain carries TRBV19 and TRBJ2-3, with TRBD2 matching over 13 bases. Germline V gives CDR1 LNHDA, CDR2 SQIVND (reference sequence). V gave up 4 bases and J gave up 5 bases; unmatched junction bases: 3. CDR3 length equals 15 residues. CDR3 region: CASSKLAGGIDTQYF. The CDR3 nucleotides are TGTGCCAGTAGTAAACTAGCGGGAGGGATAGATACGCAGTATTTT. The variable domain in full, completed from reference TRBV19 and TRBJ2-3, reads DGGITQSPKYLFRKEGQNVTLSCEQNLNHDAMYWYRQDPGQGLRLIYYSQIVNDFQKGDIAEGYSVSREKKESFPLTVTSAQKNPTAFYLCASSKLAGGIDTQYFGPGTRLTVL.